Shown below are 3 T cell receptor beta chains from a single sample sequenced in a study of identical twins. TCRdb fed the 5' RACE reads into MiXCR, producing one record per CDR3 protein. The repertoire holds about 1.7 million distinct CDR3 sequences, 25% to 35% seen once, with about 0.27% in the top ten. The sequenced sample was cord blood. These TCRs come from a newborn girl in good health.

The chain uses TRBV4-1 and TRBJ2-3; the D is unclear. The germline V gene has CDR1 MGHRA and CDR2 YSYEKL. The V gene lost 0 bases and the J gene lost 2 bases, with 12 bases spanning the gap. The CDR3 loop spans 16 amino acids. For the CDR3, the DNA is TGCGCCAGCAGCCAAGAAACGCCAAGAGCCACAGATACGCAGTATTTT. Translating it yields CASSQETPRATDTQYF.

In regard to this clonotype: A much larger clone lies a single base off, so this may be a read error. V gene TRBV4-2 combines with J gene TRBJ1-2, with 9 bases that match TRBD1. The CDR3 is made up of 14 amino acids. Per the germline V gene, CDR1 is LGHNA and CDR2 is YNFKEQ. CDR3: CASSQDWDRDGCTF. The CDR3 bases are TGTGCCAGCAGCCAAGATTGGGACAGGGATGGCTGCACCTTC.

This sequence joins TRBV3-1 and TRBJ1-6; 7 bases map to TRBD1. The germline V gene has CDR1 LGHDT and CDR2 YNNKEL (reference sequence). CDR3 length equals 15 residues. With 1 base clipped from V and 4 bases from J, the junction kept 1 base outside the gene matches. The CDR3 DNA sequence: TGTGCCAGCAGCCAAGGGGACAGTTATAATTCACCCCTCCACTTT. Translation: CASSQGDSYNSPLHF.